This T cell receptor beta chain comes out of a study of early T cells in non-severe SARS-CoV-2 infection. This CDR3 has 16 amino acids. Germline CDR1 reads MNHEY; CDR2 reads SVGAGI. V was cut by 0 bases and J by 1 base, with 9 bases left in between. This clonotype was counted only a few times. Tagging with unique molecular identifiers was applied to individual cDNA molecules. TCRdb redid the calling of the 5' RACE reads with MiXCR, one entry per CDR3 protein. Among 70,000 to 95,000 distinct CDR3 sequences listed, roughly 14% were seen once. The rearrangement uses TRBV6-5 and TRBJ2-2; D is unclear. The sequence was collected from an adult who was a healthcare worker with PCR-confirmed SARS-CoV-2 infection or an uninfected control (not recorded which). The specimen sequenced was whole blood. CDR3 DNA sequence: TGTGCCAGCAGTTACTCTAGACCTGGGAACACCGGGGAGCTGTTTTTT. It specifies CASSYSRPGNTGELFF.